These T cell receptor beta chains were read from a single sample in a study of CD8+ T cells in alopecia areata. Measured with immunoSEQ multiplex PCR; TCRdb has only the in-frame clones, and not every one. The sample contains about 200,000 clones, roughly two fifths of which appear only once. Sample: CD4+ T cells sorted from blood, taken at roughly week 30, from a patient treated with tofacitinib. The origin of the receptors is a human donor with alopecia areata. CDR3s include the opening cysteine and the closing phenylalanine or tryptophan. A D gene is named only where the DNA matches it firmly. Clone size is shown for a subset of rows, as once, few, many or a class of expanded clone.

v_gene: TRBV11-2; j_gene: TRBJ2-7; abundance: -; d_gene: -; CDR3nt: TGTGCCAGCAGCTTATATGGGCGACTCTACTTC; CDR3aa: CASSLYGRLYF
v_gene: TRBV7-2; j_gene: TRBJ1-1; abundance: few; d_gene: -; CDR3nt: TGTGCCAGCAGCTTTAGTGGGGCCACTGAAGCTTTCTTT; CDR3aa: CASSFSGATEAFF
v_gene: TRBV10-3; j_gene: TRBJ2-7; abundance: -; d_gene: -; CDR3nt: TGTGCCATCAGTGAGCAGGGGTACGAGCAGTACTTC; CDR3aa: CAISEQGYEQYF
v_gene: TRBV10-3; j_gene: TRBJ2-7; abundance: -; d_gene: TRBD2; CDR3nt: TGTGCCATCAGTCCCGGGACTAGCGGGTCTTACGAGCAGTACTTC; CDR3aa: CAISPGTSGSYEQYF
v_gene: TRBV2; j_gene: TRBJ2-7; abundance: -; d_gene: -; CDR3nt: TGTGCCAGCGGTGACAGTTACGAGCAGTACTTC; CDR3aa: CASGDSYEQYF
v_gene: TRBV29-1; j_gene: TRBJ1-2; abundance: few; d_gene: -; CDR3nt: TGCAGCGTTGAAGCCGGCAGAGACTATGGCTACACCTTC; CDR3aa: CSVEAGRDYGYTF
v_gene: TRBV2; j_gene: TRBJ1-1; abundance: few; d_gene: -; CDR3nt: TGTGCCAGCAGTGAAGTCGTGGCACGGGAGGAAGCTTTCTTT; CDR3aa: CASSEVVAREEAFF
v_gene: TRBV29-1; j_gene: TRBJ2-3; abundance: few; d_gene: TRBD2; CDR3nt: TGCAGCGTTGAAGCACTAGCGGGGGCCGGAGGTACGCAGTATTTT; CDR3aa: CSVEALAGAGGTQYF
v_gene: TRBV7-6; j_gene: TRBJ1-1; abundance: few; d_gene: -; CDR3nt: TGTGCCAGCAGCTTAGATGGGCCAGGTGAAGCTTTCTTT; CDR3aa: CASSLDGPGEAFF
v_gene: TRBV19; j_gene: TRBJ2-7; abundance: -; d_gene: TRBD2; CDR3nt: TGTGCCAGTAGTATAGGACTAGCTGACGAGCAGTACTTC; CDR3aa: CASSIGLADEQYF
v_gene: TRBV4-1; j_gene: TRBJ1-1; abundance: few; d_gene: -; CDR3nt: TGCGCCAGCAGCCAACTTGAGCCGGGCCGCGGAGCTTTCTTT; CDR3aa: CASSQLEPGRGAFF
v_gene: TRBV5-1; j_gene: TRBJ2-7; abundance: -; d_gene: TRBD2; CDR3nt: TGCGCCAGCAGCTTGGTAGCGGGCTCCTACGAGCAGTACTTC; CDR3aa: CASSLVAGSYEQYF
v_gene: TRBV29-1; j_gene: TRBJ1-1; abundance: -; d_gene: TRBD1; CDR3nt: TGCAGCGTTGGCCCTCCAGGGGGCCCTGAAGCTTTCTTT; CDR3aa: CSVGPPGGPEAFF
v_gene: TRBV6-6; j_gene: TRBJ1-2; abundance: few; d_gene: -; CDR3nt: TGTGCCAGCAGTTACGCAGGGGAAGCTAACTATGGCTACACCTTC; CDR3aa: CASSYAGEANYGYTF
v_gene: TRBV4-2; j_gene: TRBJ1-2; abundance: few; d_gene: TRBD1; CDR3nt: TGTGCCAGCAGCCGGGACAGCGACTATGGCTACACCTTC; CDR3aa: CASSRDSDYGYTF
v_gene: TRBV7-9; j_gene: TRBJ1-2; abundance: few; d_gene: -; CDR3nt: TGTGCCAGCAGCTTAGAAGCCTACTATGGCTACACCTTC; CDR3aa: CASSLEAYYGYTF
v_gene: TRBV30; j_gene: TRBJ2-7; abundance: -; d_gene: TRBD1; CDR3nt: TGTGCCTGGAGCCGGGACAGGGACGAGCAGTACTTC; CDR3aa: CAWSRDRDEQYF
v_gene: TRBV30; j_gene: TRBJ2-7; abundance: -; d_gene: TRBD2; CDR3nt: TGTGCCTGGAGCGGTACCGGACTAGCGGGAAAGAGCGAGCAGTACTTC; CDR3aa: CAWSGTGLAGKSEQYF
v_gene: TRBV9; j_gene: TRBJ2-1; abundance: few; d_gene: TRBD2; CDR3nt: TGTGCCAGCAGCGTAGCTACTGGTGTGGCTAGCGGGAGCTCCTACAATGAGCAGTTCTTC; CDR3aa: CASSVATGVASGSSYNEQFF
v_gene: TRBV25-1; j_gene: TRBJ2-7; abundance: few; d_gene: TRBD2; CDR3nt: TGTGCCAGCAGTGAAACCGGGACTATAAGCTACGAGCAGTACTTC; CDR3aa: CASSETGTISYEQYF
v_gene: TRBV5-1; j_gene: TRBJ1-1; abundance: -; d_gene: TRBD1; CDR3nt: TGCGCCAGCAGCTACTACGGACAGGCCGAAACTGAAGCTTTCTTT; CDR3aa: CASSYYGQAETEAFF
v_gene: TRBV7-9; j_gene: TRBJ2-7; abundance: few; d_gene: -; CDR3nt: TGTGCCAGCAGCTTGCCCCCTGAGTACGAGCAGTACTTC; CDR3aa: CASSLPPEYEQYF
v_gene: TRBV30; j_gene: TRBJ2-5; abundance: -; d_gene: -; CDR3nt: TGTGCCTGGGGGTTGGGGGGCAGAGAGACCCAGTACTTC; CDR3aa: CAWGLGGRETQYF
v_gene: TRBV6-5; j_gene: TRBJ1-2; abundance: -; d_gene: TRBD1; CDR3nt: TGTGCCAGCAGCCCGACAGGGTCCGGGTATGGCTACACCTTC; CDR3aa: CASSPTGSGYGYTF
v_gene: TRBV5-1; j_gene: TRBJ2-1; abundance: -; d_gene: -; CDR3nt: TGCGCCAGCAGCTTGGACTGGGCGGCTGAGCAGTTCTTC; CDR3aa: CASSLDWAAEQFF
v_gene: TRBV9; j_gene: TRBJ2-5; abundance: -; d_gene: TRBD1; CDR3nt: TGTGCCAGCAGACCCGGGACAGGGAGTTATCAAGAGACCCAGTACTTC; CDR3aa: CASRPGTGSYQETQYF